This TCR beta chain appears in the sequencing data of a study of cytomegalovirus exposure and HLA in healthy donors. From germline, CDR1 is SEHNR and CDR2 FQNEAQ (reference sequence). The CDR3 consists of 11 residues. PCR employed 60 Vbeta and 13 Jbeta primers. The assay was immunoSEQ multiplex PCR, and TCRdb's table has in-frame clones only and misses some. This table has tens of thousands of clones, around 76% appearing once. Note on this clone: Relative to the germline gene, one junction end is altered; a read error may explain this.

The receptor was derived from a man younger than 45 in good health and CMV-seronegative. J is TRBJ1-3 and V is TRBV7-9; 9 nucleotides align to TRBD1. Sequenced sample: PBMCs. CDR3 nucleotides: TGTGCCAGCAGTACAGGGGGCTCAAGCAGTTTT. Its translation is CASSTGGSSSF.